This paragraph reports one TCR beta chain. The sample belongs to a study of early T cells in non-severe SARS-CoV-2 infection. Overall study: The chains were unpaired, and the sequenced material was bulk RNA from unsorted whole blood.

Individual cDNA molecules received unique molecular identifiers. TCRdb reprocessed the 5' RACE reads with MiXCR, giving one entry per CDR3 protein. Altogether roughly 57,000 distinct CDR3 sequences are present, around 14% being singletons, with the ten largest covering about a tenth. The length of the CDR3 is 18 residues. Germline CDR1 MNHEY, CDR2 SVGAGI. The V gene lost 0 bases and the J gene lost 2 bases, with 19 bases spanning the gap. The source is an adult who was a healthcare worker with PCR-confirmed SARS-CoV-2 infection or an uninfected control (not recorded which). The chain recombines TRBV6-5 with TRBJ1-2, with no clear D. This specimen consisted of whole blood, obtained at baseline. Here the CDR3 DNA reads TGTGCCAGCAGTTACTCGATTTCTTCTAAAGGGAGCAACTATGGCTACACCTTC. Protein sequence: CASSYSISSKGSNYGYTF.